What follows describes a single T cell receptor beta chain. This clonotype was recorded many times. What this receptor recognizes is not known. No clone much larger than this one lies a single base away; base qualities are absent. This sample is drawn from a study of naive and memory T cell subsets (TCRdb year 2017). For context, the study as a whole: Sorted naive and memory T cell subsets from peripheral blood were analyzed in the study using a UMI-based, open-source pipeline for TCR alpha and beta sequencing. The functional CMV T cell responses agreed completely with IgG serology results. RNA was DNase-treated and reverse transcribed with TCR constant-region primers, mostly using SuperScript III. Overall study results and their limits: A power law was followed by TCR abundance, with an exponent that differed between naive and memory subsets but was consistent across the three individuals. The repertoire findings for the naive and memory subsets could not be validated against a ground truth because none was available. After error correction, only a single occurrence was seen for over 85% of naive TCR sequences, so much steeper abundance distributions were produced than in memory subsets. In both CD4 and CD8 cells, going from naive through CM, EM and EMRA, the Gini index went up while Shannon and inverse Simpson diversity went down. RNA-based TCR counts may be affected by expression changes linked to T cell activation and differentiation. Clonotypes were defined as single alpha or beta chain sequences, not paired alpha/beta receptors.

V and J are trimmed by 5 bases and 4 bases, and the gene matches miss 0 bases of the junction. The germline V gene (reference sequence) yields LNHNV for CDR1 and YYDKDF for CDR2. Inclusive of the bounding cysteine and phenylalanine, the CDR3 is 12 residues long. Only the CDR3 DNA stays, 36 bases, in frame from base 1. TCR alpha and beta chain libraries were amplified separately from the second PCR step onward. The CMV status of each donor was determined by measuring IFNgamma production from CD4+ T cells after fresh PBMCs had been stimulated overnight with CMV viral lysate. CD4 T cells were positively selected using Miltenyi beads, after which CD8 T cells were positively selected from the CD4-negative fraction. Cells stained for CD3, CD4, CD8, CD45RA, CD27 and a live/dead dye were sorted on a BD Aria II into four subsets by CD45RA and CD27. Blood was obtained from a few healthy volunteers, and the blood from each volunteer was fractionated into CD4 and CD8 T cells and subsequently into four differentiation subsets. Approximately 120 ml of peripheral blood was collected from each donor, and PBMC were isolated by Ficoll-Paque PLUS density-gradient centrifugation. The sorted cells were lysed in RLT buffer, after which RNA was extracted using a Qiagen RNeasy kit and kept at -80 degrees C.

Libraries were built with UMI-ligation and nested PCR. To cover both TRBC1 and TRBC2, the beta constant-region primer consisted of an equimolar mix of two oligonucleotides. A single-stranded oligonucleotide containing the SP2 primer and a 12-nucleotide UMI was joined to the 3' end of the cDNA by T4 RNA ligase 1. Four rounds of PCR were used to amplify ligated cDNA, with nested alpha and beta constant-region primers being used together with the SP2 primer. Incubation of the ligation reaction lasted about 19-24 hours at 16 degrees C. PCR2 was typically performed as a SYBR Green qPCR and was stopped at a predetermined threshold so that over-amplification was prevented. Agencourt AMPure XP magnetic beads were used for all purifications after the first. Library amounts were measured by Qubit and library quality was assessed on a TapeStation, where the main peak was expected at around 650 bp. Sequencing of the pooled libraries was done on an Illumina MiSeq using v2 2x251 paired-end kits, which typically yielded roughly 0.95-2.1 million reads per sample. Each sample's library went into the pool at 4 to 4.5 nM, and roughly 4.5-7.5% PhiX was added to help with cluster recognition. Turning to the authors' computational methods: Decombinator assigned V and J genes to Demultiplexor-processed FASTQ reads by tag matching, allowing a single base-pair mismatch. By using UMIs, Collapsinator corrected both sequencing errors and the frequency errors caused by PCR heterogeneity. CDR3Translator translated TCRs and extracted CDR3s from the conserved cysteine to the FGXG phenylalanine, flagging non-productive sequences. Gini, Shannon entropy and inverse Simpson indices were calculated on repertoires subsampled to equal numbers of UMI-defined TCRs. Clonotype abundance distributions were fitted to a power law by maximum likelihood within the linear range. On one naive CD8 sample, the pipeline and MIGEC gave similar UMI counts, unique TCR numbers and clonal distributions. A set of roughly 7,000 CMV-associated CDR3 sequences, compiled from VDJdb and a published dataset, was used to search the repertoires. Through fastp at Q25 and MiXCR, TCRdb rebuilt clones from the public reads, retaining in-frame beta chains. Rows are combined by CDR3 protein, so each entry shows the most common genes and DNA. None of the V and J calls come from the authors' own analysis; TCRdb made them. The sample profile shows tens of thousands of distinct CDR3 sequences; under 15% of them were found once. The ten biggest clones cover 0.9% to 1% of the sample.

This sequence was found in a human donor in good health. This receptor chain uses TRBV15 and TRBJ2-5, with TRBD1 identical over 8 junction bases. Sequencing was performed on central memory CD4+ T cells from blood. The cell subset or site label, as the study defines it: central memory, CD45RA- CD27+. The CDR3 has the sequence CATSDRGETQYF. The nucleotide sequence reads as follows: TGTGCCACCAGCGACAGGGGAGAGACCCAGTACTTC.